This entry features one TCR beta chain sequence. Original data processing: Reference gene primer amplification gave estimated nucleated cell counts. TCRdb keeps only in-frame clones here, not all; method: immunoSEQ multiplex PCR. V, J and clone size derive from that table, while D and trimming were established from the DNA sequence. The sample consists of about 150,000 clones, around 87% of them appearing once. The data stem from a study of blood T cell repertoires in COVID-19. This CDR3 comprises 16 residues. Trimming stripped 0 bases from V and 6 bases from J, with 17 bases between. Germline loops: CDR1 SGDLS, CDR2 YYNGEE.

Sequenced: peripheral blood. The J gene is TRBJ2-3, the V gene TRBV9; D gene unclear. The source is a woman aged 40 to 55 with acute or convalescent COVID-19. Written as DNA, the CDR3 is TGTGCCAGCAGCGTAGATGCTAGAACCTCTTCGGATACGCAGTATTTT. Amino acids: CASSVDARTSSDTQYF.